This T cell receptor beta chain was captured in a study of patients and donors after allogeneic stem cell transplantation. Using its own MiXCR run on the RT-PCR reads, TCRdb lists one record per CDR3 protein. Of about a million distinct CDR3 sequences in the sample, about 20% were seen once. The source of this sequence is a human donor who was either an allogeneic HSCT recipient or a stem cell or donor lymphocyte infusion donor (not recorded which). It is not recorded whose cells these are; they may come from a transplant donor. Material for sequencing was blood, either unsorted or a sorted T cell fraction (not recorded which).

CDR3 bases: TGCGCCAGCAGCTTGACAGGGATTCATGAAAAACTGTTTTTT. Protein product: CASSLTGIHEKLFF. This chain joins TRBV5-1 and TRBJ1-4, with a weak D call TRBD1 (6 bases). This CDR3 contains 14 residues. V was pared by 1 base and J by 6 bases, with 10 bases between. Germline V CDR1 and CDR2: SGHRS, YFSETQ. Using reference TRBV5-1 and TRBJ1-4 for the parts outside the CDR3, the full variable domain is KAGVTQTPRYLIKTRGQQVTLSCSPISGHRSVSWYQQTPGQGLQFLFEYFSETQRNKGNFPGRFSGRQFSNSRSEMNVSTLELGDSALYLCASSLTGIHEKLFFGSGTQLSVL.